This T cell receptor (beta chain) came from a study of shared clonotypes between healthy human individuals (dated by TCRdb to about 2020). As for the study more broadly: The cohort comprised a couple of women and a few men aged 18 to 49 years. To estimate repertoire size and how much clonotype sharing occurs between individuals, the study deeply sequenced the blood TCR repertoires of 4 to 6 healthy adults. For each donor, three plates each were used for CD4 naive and CD4 memory, two plates were used for CD8 naive, and one plate was used for CD8 memory. Between about 0.8 and 8.9 billion PBMCs per donor were obtained by leukapheresis. To increase sequencing depth and limit assay-specific biases, different laboratories used diverse techniques to prepare libraries and sequence TCR repertoires.

TCR CDR3 regions were amplified from genomic DNA by multiplex PCR using the deep immunoSEQ assay. Extracted genomic DNA from each cell subset was distributed evenly across all wells of several immunoSEQ 96-well plates, and each plate was treated as a replicate. For sorted subsets, each replicate PCR was loaded with 200 ng genomic DNA, equivalent to some 27,000 T cell genomes. Purified libraries were quantified with a Qubit 3.0 fluorometer, sized on a Bioanalyzer 2100, and re-quantified with the KAPA Library Quantification kit. Every immunoSEQ 96-well plate was sequenced on a dedicated single-read 150-cycle Illumina NextSeq 550 flow cell. From the authors' description of their analysis: The immunoSEQ output contained only junctional sequences without quality scores, so filtering could not match that applied to full-length reads. To assign V/J genes and CDR3, sequences were annotated against IMGT germline references using PyIR, a Python wrapper for IgBLAST v1.9. Any read was removed if the V/J assignment was weak (E-value above 1e-6), the CDR3 was missing, or the read contained stop codons, out-of-frame junctions, or ambiguous translated residues. V3J clonotypes were defined by identical inferred V gene, J gene, and CDR3 amino acid sequence. Percentage overlap between repertoires was computed as shared unique clonotypes divided by the size of the smaller repertoire. Repertoire richness was assessed with RTK rarefaction, the Chao1 estimator, and Recon v2.1 estimates of unobserved clonotypes. OLGA was used to compute generation probabilities for all TCRbeta clonotypes that the gDNA method yielded from several donors. Not all clones reach the TCRdb copy of this immuneACCESS table, which keeps in-frame sequences only. Checked studies attribute under half of the gap to unresolved V genes and leave the rest unexplained. V, J and clone size reflect that table, while D and trimming were determined from the DNA. This sample gives about 2.3 million clones in total; approximately 93% of them show up just once. The ten largest account for 0.39% of the sample.

Clipping removes 0 bases from V and 2 bases from J, with 13 as the unmatched junction base count. The CDR3 has 18 amino acids, counting the end cysteine and phenylalanine. The DNA shown is the 54-base CDR3, in frame from base 1. CDR1 is given as SGHTA and CDR2 as FQGNSA, both from the germline V gene. Study-wide conclusions, independent of this receptor: Naive subsets generally had larger estimated clonotype richness than memory subsets did. Pairwise subsampling indicated that sequencing depth was expected to affect the degree of clonotype sharing among donors. Sampling was restricted to blood, and TCR repertoires in tissue are likely to differ from TCR repertoires in blood. The genetic and exposure-history diversity represented was limited by the small number of donors. Rarefaction of sorted-subset datasets indicated incomplete sequencing despite the large sequencing depth. Sharing across a few donors was observed for approximately 5% of naive CD4, less than 4% of naive CD8, 2% to 2.5% of memory CD4, and roughly 0.4% of memory CD8 clonotypes. Compared with non-shared clonotypes, clonotypes shared by all four sorted-subset donors had higher generation probabilities.

Comment on this clone: Its antigen has not been determined. Per-base quality was not reported, and no clone a single base away is much larger than it.

The donors were healthy, HIV-negative adults who had no recently reported acute infections or vaccinations. Only Caucasian adults living in Nashville, Tennessee, USA were represented among the donors. CD4+ T cells were enriched by magnetic negative selection; naive cells were then positively selected on CD45RA, and the negative fraction formed the memory subset. Blood was obtained by leukapheresis, after which PBMCs were separated by Ficoll-Histopaque density gradient centrifugation and cryopreserved in liquid nitrogen vapor phase. Analytical flow cytometry was used to check the purity and quantity of every magnetically sorted T cell population. Each sorted fraction had its genomic DNA isolated and then quantified by UV absorbance on a Nanodrop 2000c.

The sequence links TRBV7-2 to TRBJ2-7, with 7 central nucleotides matching TRBD2. This receptor was taken from a man between 18 and 29 years old in good health. Some clones in this sample may be carry-over from other donors' samples. Source material: naive CD4+ T cells from PBMCs. The cell subset or site label here, explained by the study, means: CD45RA+ positively selected. Here is the DNA: TGTGCCAGCAGCTTAGCCCCTTCAGGAGCGGGACGGCCCTACGAGCAGTACTTC. It codes for CASSLAPSGAGRPYEQYF. The CDR3, completed at both ends by the reference TRBV7-2 and TRBJ2-7 genes, gives the full variable domain GAGVSQSPSNKVTEKGKDVELRCDPISGHTALYWYRQSLGQGLEFLIYFQGNSAPDKSGLPSDRFSAERTGGSVSTLTIQRTQQEDSAVYLCASSLAPSGAGRPYEQYFGPGTRLTVT.